The 30 T cell receptor beta chains below come from one sample, sequenced in a study of blood T cell repertoires in COVID-19. Here immunoSEQ multiplex PCR was the method, and the copy in TCRdb shows in-frame clones only, minus some. The repertoire consists of 170,000 or so clones, with about 83% occurring once and the leading ten covering approximately 13%. Material: peripheral blood. The receptors derive from a woman between 65 and 79 years old with COVID-19, enrolled during active disease.

This chain uses TRBV12-3 or TRBV12-4 with TRBJ1-5; D perhaps matches TRBD1 (5 bases). V was trimmed by 6 bases and J by 6 bases, leaving 9 bases between them. The CDR3 runs to 12 residues. The CDR3 sequence is CASRRGVQPQHF. CDR3 DNA sequence: TGTGCCAGCAGACGGGGGGTTCAGCCCCAGCATTTT.

This chain links TRBV10-3 with TRBJ2-5, with 11 bases fitting TRBD2. This CDR3 contains 14 residues. J was trimmed by 5 bases and V by 6 bases; bases with no gene match: 5. The V gene's germline CDR1 is ENHRY and CDR2 SYGVKD. The CDR3 DNA sequence: TGTGCCATCAGCCTAGCGGGAGGCGGGGAGACCCAGTACTTC. Residues: CAISLAGGGETQYF.

V and J are TRBV30 and TRBJ1-6, with D possibly being TRBD1 (6 bases). The CDR3 runs to 12 residues. Germline CDR1 reads GTSNPN; CDR2 reads SVGIG (reference sequence). The germline V and J ends were trimmed by 4 bases and 7 bases, with 8 bases remaining between them. CDR3 amino acids: CAWTGENSPLHF. CDR3 nucleotide sequence: TGTGCCTGGACAGGGGAGAATTCACCCCTCCACTTT.

The gene calls are TRBV3-1 (or the pseudogene TRBV3-2) and TRBJ2-7; possible D gene TRBD1, 5 bases. In germline, CDR1 is LGHDT, CDR2 YNNKEL (reference sequence). V gave up 0 bases and J gave up 5 bases, with 17 bases separating them. This CDR3 comprises 16 residues. The CDR3 DNA reads TGTGCCAGCAGCCAAGAGTCGCCGGACACTGGGGACGAGCAGTACTTC. Amino acid sequence: CASSQESPDTGDEQYF.

This clone was detected many times. This chain joins TRBV10-3 and TRBJ1-1; D might be TRBD1 (5 bases). Trimming took off 6 bases at V and 8 bases at J, with 22 bases between the two ends. Germline V CDR1 and CDR2: ENHRY, SYGVKD. This CDR3 is 15 amino acids long. CDR3 loop: CAIRPGGGYLGEAFF. The CDR3, as DNA: TGTGCCATCAGACCCGGGGGGGGTTACCTTGGAGAAGCTTTCTTT.

The chain combines TRBV9 with TRBJ1-3, with TRBD1 identical over 7 bases. The J segment lost 0 bases and the V segment lost 3 bases, leaving 12 bases of the junction unmatched. This CDR3 has 18 residues. Germline V gene sequence: CDR1 SGDLS, CDR2 YYNGEE. The DNA of the CDR3 is TGTGCCAGCAGCGCAGTCCCGGGACAGCTCTACTCTGGAAACACCATATATTTT. Encoded protein: CASSAVPGQLYSGNTIYF.

The chain has TRBV28 and TRBJ2-7, with TRBD2 matching over 8 bases. With 7 bases clipped from V and 2 bases from J, the junction kept 10 bases outside the gene matches. The CDR3 sequence is 15 residues long. Per the germline V gene, CDR1 is MDHEN and CDR2 is SYDVKM. The CDR3 protein is CASTPGGGPAYEQYF. DNA for the CDR3: TGTGCCAGCACCCCCGGCGGGGGGCCGGCCTACGAGCAGTACTTC.

CDR3 coding DNA: TGTGCCAGCAGTGACTCTTCAGGGTCTGGTCAGCCCCAGCATTTT. Protein sequence: CASSDSSGSGQPQHF. The chain couples TRBV6-4 to TRBJ1-5; D perhaps matches TRBD1 (5 bases). The germline V gene has CDR1 MRHNA and CDR2 SNTAGT. There are 15 residues in the CDR3. Trimming pared 0 bases from V and 6 bases from J, leaving 12 bases between.

The rearrangement uses TRBV7-6 and TRBJ2-3, with 7 bases that match TRBD2. The CDR3 sequence is 17 residues long. Trimming at V came to 1 base and at J to 5 bases, leaving 12 bases not matched to a gene. Germline V gives CDR1 SGHVS, CDR2 FNYEAQ. CDR3 residues: CASSLVPNGRAEDTQYF. CDR3 DNA sequence: TGTGCCAGCAGCTTAGTCCCGAATGGGAGGGCCGAAGATACGCAGTATTTT.

V and J are TRBV2 and TRBJ2-3; TRBD2 aligns across 12 bases. This CDR3 is built from 15 residues. V shed 5 bases and J 4 bases; nucleotides not matched to a gene: 4. CDR1 and CDR2 (germline): SNHLY, FYNNEI. CDR3 loop: CASSSLAGGADTQYF. CDR3 DNA sequence: TGTGCCAGCAGTTCTCTAGCGGGAGGGGCAGATACGCAGTATTTT.

This chain links TRBV5-1 with TRBJ2-1; TRBD1 is a possible D gene (6 bases). Germline assignment: CDR1 SGHRS and CDR2 YFSETQ. The V end lost 0 bases, the J end lost 7 bases, and 11 bases lay between the germline ends. CDR3 size: 14 residues. CDR3 in DNA: TGCGCCAGCAGCTTGGCCAAACAGGGAAATGAGCAGTTCTTC. Amino acids: CASSLAKQGNEQFF.

J is TRBJ2-3 and V is TRBV19, with a tentative D call TRBD1 (5 bases). The germline V and J ends were trimmed by 6 bases and 1 base, with 11 bases remaining between them. Germline loops: CDR1 LNHDA, CDR2 SQIVND (reference sequence). The CDR3 contains 14 residues. The CDR3 nucleotides read TGTGCCAGTAGGGCCAGGGCCCGCACAGATACGCAGTATTTT. Translated, it gives CASRARARTDTQYF.

V and J are TRBV21-1 and TRBJ2-1; the tabulated D call, TRBD2, remains unverified against the DNA. TRBV21-1 is tagged as a pseudogene. CDR3 length: 15 amino acids. The CDR3 reads CASSKAPGEGNEQFF. The CDR3 nucleotides are TGTGCCAGCAGCAAAGCGCCAGGGGAGGGCAATGAGCAGTTCTTC.

Many counts were recorded for this clone. CDR3 coding DNA: TGTGCCAGCAGGCGGACTAGCGGGAGTTCCTACAATGAGCAGTTCTTC. Encoded protein: CASRRTSGSSYNEQFF. The chain joins TRBV28 to TRBJ2-1, with 13 bases identical to TRBD2. This CDR3 spans 16 amino acids. Losses at the gene ends were 6 bases for V and 1 base for J; bases not matched to a gene: 3. Germline CDR1 is MDHEN and CDR2 is SYDVKM.

The chain links TRBV4-2 to TRBJ2-7, with a weak D call TRBD2 (6 bases). The germline gives CDR1 LGHNA, CDR2 YNFKEQ. V lost 0 bases to trimming and J lost 3 bases, with 12 bases between them. This CDR3 is 15 amino acids long. The CDR3 DNA reads as TGTGCCAGCAGCCAAGATCGGGGGAGTAGCTACGAGCAGTACTTC. It is translated as CASSQDRGSSYEQYF.

This clone showed up just once. The V gene is TRBV11-2, the J gene TRBJ1-2, with 10 bases aligning to TRBD1. This CDR3 is built from 15 residues. Germline trimming cut 3 bases from V and 8 bases from J; bases unmatched to any gene: 9. The germline V gene encodes CDR1 SGHAT and CDR2 FQNNGV. In nucleotides, the CDR3 is TGTGCCAGCAGCTTGTCCCGGGACAGGGGATACGGCTACACCTTC. This codes for CASSLSRDRGYGYTF.

The CDR3: CASSFGGRASETQYF. In DNA, the CDR3 is TGTGCCAGCAGCTTTGGCGGGAGGGCCTCAGAGACCCAGTACTTC. The V call is TRBV11-3, the J call TRBJ2-5, with 9 bases aligning to TRBD2. The CDR3 extends over 15 amino acids. V lost 3 bases and J lost 4; bases outside the gene matches: 6. The V gene's germline CDR1 is SGHNT and CDR2 YENEEA.

The CDR3 bases are TGCGCCAGCAGCTTGATCATCACACAGGGCTACACCTTC. Protein sequence: CASSLIITQGYTF. This sequence joins TRBV5-1 and TRBJ1-2; D not resolved. The CDR3 spans 13 residues. The V end lost 1 base, the J end lost 8 bases, and 12 bases lay between the germline ends. Germline values: CDR1 SGHRS, CDR2 YFSETQ.

The sample holds one count of this clone. The gene calls are TRBV7-2 and TRBJ1-4; D remains ambiguous. Germline CDR1 is SGHTA and CDR2 is FQGNSA. CDR3 size: 13 residues. V was trimmed by 8 bases and J by 4 bases, leaving 11 bases between them. The CDR3, as DNA: TGTGCCAGCGGAACAGCTTATAATGAAAAACTGTTTTTT. Translated, it gives CASGTAYNEKLFF.

This chain joins TRBV19 and TRBJ1-5; D is unclear. The length of the CDR3 is 12 residues. Germline V CDR1 and CDR2: LNHDA, SQIVND (reference sequence). V gave up 3 bases and J gave up 8 bases, with 8 bases separating them. The CDR3 loop is CASSMRAEPQHF. CDR3 nucleotides: TGTGCCAGTAGTATGAGGGCCGAGCCCCAGCATTTT.

This clone was found once. The genes are TRBV14 and TRBJ2-1; 9 bases map to TRBD1. Germline CDR1 SGHDN, CDR2 FVKESK. With 3 bases clipped from V and 6 bases from J, the junction kept 6 bases outside the gene matches. The CDR3 consists of 15 residues. The DNA of the CDR3 is TGTGCCAGCAGCCACCGGGACAGGGTGATCAATGAGCAGTTCTTC. Protein product: CASSHRDRVINEQFF.

This clone was observed a few times. The chain joins TRBV6-2 or TRBV6-3 to TRBJ1-5; 9 nucleotides agree with TRBD1. This CDR3 has 15 amino acids. Germline CDR1 reads MNHEY; CDR2 reads SVGEGT. Unmatched junction bases numbered 5, after V lost 5 bases and J lost 3 bases. The CDR3, as DNA: TGTGCCAGCAGTCCCGGGACAGGGATCAATCAGCCCCAGCATTTT. Encoded protein: CASSPGTGINQPQHF.

This clone was detected once. The J gene is TRBJ1-5, the V gene TRBV28, with TRBD1 matching 10 bases. The V gene's germline CDR1 is MDHEN and CDR2 SYDVKM. There are 15 residues in the CDR3. V shed 5 bases and J 6 bases; nucleotides not matched to a gene: 7. CDR3 in amino acids: CASSPGTGAGQPQHF. In DNA form, the CDR3 reads TGTGCCAGCAGTCCCGGGACAGGGGCCGGTCAGCCCCAGCATTTT.

The gene calls are TRBV18 and TRBJ2-1; 16 bases line up with TRBD2. Losses at the gene ends were 3 bases for V and 7 bases for J; bases not matched to a gene: 3. The CDR3 length is 16 residues. Per the germline V gene, CDR1 is KGHSH and CDR2 is LQKENI. The CDR3 DNA reads TGTGCCAGCTCACCGCAGGGACTAGCGGGAGGGAATGAGCAGTTCTTC. Translating it yields CASSPQGLAGGNEQFF.

The rearrangement links TRBV19 to TRBJ2-2; 10 bases are shared with TRBD1. This CDR3 spans 15 amino acids. Germline V gives CDR1 LNHDA, CDR2 SQIVND (reference sequence). V shed 6 bases and J 7 bases; nucleotides not matched to a gene: 8. The DNA for the CDR3 is TGTGCCAGTAGGACATCGACAGGGGGCTTCGGGGAGCTGTTTTTT. This sequence encodes CASRTSTGGFGELFF.

This clone was detected a few times. The chain employs TRBV11-3 and TRBJ2-3; weak D call: TRBD1 (6 bases). In germline, CDR1 is SGHNT, CDR2 YENEEA. The V gene lost 3 bases and the J gene lost 2 bases, with 9 bases spanning the gap. This CDR3 region has 14 residues. The CDR3 DNA reads TGTGCCAGCAGCTTGGGACAAAACACAGATACGCAGTATTTT. This codes for CASSLGQNTDTQYF.

The chain is built from TRBV15 and TRBJ2-1; D may be TRBD2 (6 bases). The germline CDR1 and CDR2 sequences are LNHNV and YYDKDF (reference sequence). There are 15 residues in the CDR3. Trimming pared 8 bases from V and 4 bases from J, leaving 18 bases between. The CDR3 DNA reads as TGTGCCACCCGATCAACACGGGGAGGTTACAATGAGCAGTTCTTC. Protein product: CATRSTRGGYNEQFF.

In DNA, the CDR3 is TGTGCCAGCAGCGTAGATAAAGGGGGCGCATATGGCTACACCTTC. Protein sequence: CASSVDKGGAYGYTF. The chain recombines TRBV9 with TRBJ1-2, with 7 nucleotides matching TRBD1. This CDR3 has 15 amino acids. V shed 0 bases and J 5 bases; nucleotides not matched to a gene: 7. The germline V gene has CDR1 SGDLS and CDR2 YYNGEE. Full variable domain (remainder filled in from reference TRBV9 and TRBJ1-2): DSGVTQTPKHLITATGQRVTLRCSPRSGDLSVYWYQQSLDQGLQFLIQYYNGEERAKGNILERFSAQQFPDLHSELNLSSLELGDSALYFCASSVDKGGAYGYTFGSGTRLTVV.

The chain has TRBV7-9 and TRBJ2-4; the D is unclear. Germline V CDR1 and CDR2: SEHNR, FQNEAQ (reference sequence). The CDR3 spans 13 residues. Trimming pared 5 bases from V and 9 bases from J, leaving 14 bases between. As DNA, the CDR3 is TGTGCCAGCAGCGCAAACTCGGTATCCATTCAGTACTTC. Translated, it gives CASSANSVSIQYF.

This rearrangement joins TRBV7-8 to TRBJ2-1; 7 positions agree with TRBD2. From germline, CDR1 is SGHVS and CDR2 FQNEAQ. This CDR3 region has 14 residues. After removal of 5 bases from V and 2 bases from J, the junction contained 3 bases not matched to a gene. The CDR3 sequence: CASSLGLAYNEQFF. The CDR3 DNA is TGTGCCAGCAGCCTTGGACTAGCCTACAATGAGCAGTTCTTC.